This T cell receptor (beta chain) was documented in a study of shared clonotypes between healthy human individuals. Clones were read by immunoSEQ multiplex PCR, and TCRdb kept only the in-frame ones, dropping some. This table has around 100,000 clones, around two thirds appearing once. This clone has just a few counts. From germline, CDR1 is MNHEY and CDR2 SMNVEV (reference sequence). This CDR3 has 19 residues. V trimming: 2 bases; J trimming: 1 base; junction bases outside the gene matches: 9. Specimen: memory CD8+ T cells sorted from blood. Subset denoted: CD45RO+ cells pooled with CCR7-negative TemRA cells. The sequence came from a woman in her twenties or thirties in good health. The genes are TRBV27 and TRBJ2-2, with 11 bases fitting TRBD2. CDR3 loop: CASSLGLAGGEWNTGELFF. The CDR3 DNA sequence: TGTGCCAGCAGTTTAGGGCTAGCGGGAGGAGAGTGGAACACCGGGGAGCTGTTTTTT.